This T cell receptor (beta chain) emerged from a study of OX40 agonist ivuxolimab in advanced cancers. On the study more broadly: Patients achieving partial responses numbered three: one hepatocellular carcinoma case and two cutaneous melanoma cases.

From germline, CDR1 is SGHTA and CDR2 FQGNSA. The CDR3 spans 14 residues. V lost 5 bases, J lost 3 bases, and 7 bases stayed unmatched. Libraries were prepared by immunoSEQ multiplex PCR; TCRdb keeps only in-frame clonotypes and omits some of them. The sample includes more than 45,000 clones, around 87% of them seen just once. The TCR was taken from an adult with an advanced solid tumor such as melanoma, head and neck, liver or kidney cancer. The chain recombines TRBV7-2 with TRBJ2-7; TRBD1 matches 7 bases. The sample was CD4+ or CD8+ T cells sorted from blood, taken in a trial of the OX40 agonist ivuxolimab. For the CDR3, the DNA is TGTGCCAGCAGCCTATCGGGACAGTTCTACGAGCAGTACTTC. Protein: CASSLSGQFYEQYF.